This T cell receptor beta chain was identified during a study of T cells in Graves' hyperthyroidism and ophthalmopathy. Study observations and caveats: Most clonotypes expanded in the thyroid (above 0.001) were also present in blood.

The source material, RNA transcripts, was used to amplify TCR beta CDR3 regions. Primed by the HTBI set, a first-round RT-PCR was run on the TCR CDR3. Each CDR3 protein gets one entry after TCRdb re-called the multiplex PCR reads with MiXCR. Altogether about 520,000 distinct CDR3 sequences are present, roughly a quarter being singletons, with the ten largest covering approximately 10%. Each diagnosis drew on symptoms, thyroxine, TRAb, thyroid ultrasound and orbital computed tomography findings. Germline-derived CDR1 and CDR2 are SQVTM and ANQGSEA. The CDR3 covers 11 residues. This clonotype has a count of ten or more. Its antigen is undetermined. The junction departs from the called germline gene at one end, perhaps through a read error.

The source is a woman aged 25 to 39 with Graves' ophthalmopathy. The chain joins TRBV29-1 to TRBJ2-7; D is tentatively TRBD1 or TRBD2 (7 bases each). Sample: blood. CDR3 nucleotides: TGCAGCGCCGGGGGAGGGGACAGCCTCCACTTC. This gives the protein CSAGGGDSLHF.